Below, 12 T cell receptor beta chains from the same sample are listed, as sequenced in a study of blood T cell repertoires in COVID-19 (dated by TCRdb to the early 2020s). Library creation used the immunoSEQ multiplex PCR assay. TCRdb provides this immuneACCESS table in a form limited to in-frame rearrangements. Some clones are lacking; in checked studies, under half of them reflect an unresolved V gene, and why the rest are absent is not known. The sample table contains 350,000 or so clones; only one count was recorded for roughly 90% of them. Together, the top ten hold approximately 1% of the sample. The material sequenced was PBMCs or T cells enriched from blood (not recorded which). These receptors originate from a woman in her thirties who had been exposed to COVID-19.

The chain recombines TRBV28 with TRBJ1-1; D might be TRBD1 (5 bases). This CDR3 spans 14 amino acids. Deletions cut 8 bases from V and 1 base from J, with 14 bases between. CDR1 and CDR2 (germline): MDHEN, SYDVKM. The CDR3 here is CASLPPTGNTEAFF. CDR3 nucleotides: TGTGCCAGCCTCCCCCCCACAGGGAACACTGAAGCTTTCTTT.

The chain has TRBV27 and TRBJ2-1, with 16 bases matching TRBD2. Trimming took 7 bases from V and 2 from J; bases not matched to a gene: 11. The CDR3 has 19 residues. Germline CDR1 is MNHEY and CDR2 is SMNVEV (reference sequence). The CDR3 nucleotides are TGTGCCAGCACCGGGACTAGCGGGAGGGCCGGTCAAACCTACAATGAGCAGTTCTTC. Translation gives CASTGTSGRAGQTYNEQFF.

J is TRBJ2-7 and V is TRBV28; TRBD2 matches at 15 bases. CDR3 length: 17 residues. Germline V lookup: CDR1 MDHEN, CDR2 SYDVKM. V shed 4 bases, J shed 3 bases, and the junction held 7 bases outside the gene matches. The CDR3 is CASSSPGLAGGIYEQYF. CDR3 DNA: TGTGCCAGCAGTTCCCCGGGACTAGCGGGAGGTATCTACGAGCAGTACTTC.

This sequence joins TRBV29-1 and TRBJ1-2; TRBD1 might be the D (5 bases). This CDR3 spans 15 amino acids. Deletions cut 5 bases from V and 0 bases from J, with 16 bases between. Germline lookup yields CDR1 SQVTM and CDR2 ANQGSEA. Written as DNA, the CDR3 is TGCAGCGTTCCTGACCTCCAGGGCTCTAACTATGGCTACACCTTC. This codes for CSVPDLQGSNYGYTF.

A single count supports this clone. V is TRBV11-1 and J is TRBJ2-2; D is possibly TRBD2 (5 bases). Trimming pared 3 bases from V and 11 bases from J, leaving 10 bases between. Germline values: CDR1 SGHAT, CDR2 FQDESV (reference sequence). The CDR3 is made up of 12 amino acids. CDR3 in DNA: TGTGCCAGCAGCTTCGTTCCGGGAGAGCTGTTTTTT. Translated: CASSFVPGELFF.

The genes are TRBV7-9 and TRBJ1-5; D is perhaps TRBD1 (6 bases). Trimming removed 1 base at V and 8 bases at J, with 9 bases between. Germline lookup yields CDR1 SEHNR and CDR2 FQNEAQ (reference sequence). The CDR3 has 13 residues. The CDR3 region is CASSLGGGKPQHF. CDR3 coding DNA: TGTGCCAGCAGCTTAGGAGGGGGTAAGCCCCAGCATTTT.

V and J are TRBV29-1 and TRBJ2-5, with D possibly matching TRBD1 (7 bases). Germline V gives CDR1 SQVTM, CDR2 ANQGSEA. V shed 5 bases and J shed 0 bases, with 13 bases lying between them. This CDR3 has 14 residues. CDR3: CSVQGGQNQETQYF. Here the CDR3 DNA reads TGCAGCGTTCAGGGGGGACAGAACCAAGAGACCCAGTACTTC.

The rearrangement links TRBV28 to TRBJ2-1; TRBD2 matches at 8 bases. Germline CDR1 reads MDHEN; CDR2 reads SYDVKM. V trimming: 2 bases; J trimming: 5 bases; junction bases outside the gene matches: 8. The CDR3 runs 16 residues. This CDR3 is CASSLPREGVHNEQFF. In nucleotides, the CDR3 is TGTGCCAGCAGTTTACCCCGGGAGGGCGTCCACAATGAGCAGTTCTTC.

This chain connects TRBV12-5 to TRBJ2-2; D is ambiguous. The CDR3 length is 12 residues. Germline CDR1 and CDR2: LGHNT and FRNRAP. The V end lost 6 bases, the J end lost 7 bases, and 9 bases lay between the germline ends. The CDR3 sequence: CASGLHSGELFF. The CDR3 DNA reads TGTGCTAGTGGGCTCCATAGCGGGGAGCTGTTTTTT.

The chain uses TRBV30 and TRBJ2-7, with 12 bases matching TRBD2. CDR3 length: 14 residues. J lost 4 bases, V lost 4 bases, and 5 bases had no gene match. The germline V gene encodes CDR1 GTSNPN and CDR2 SVGIG (reference sequence). CDR3 region: CAWNSGTSGYEQYF. CDR3 in DNA: TGTGCCTGGAACTCTGGGACTAGCGGGTACGAGCAGTACTTC.

Notes on this clone: Other DNA sequences within the sample encode an identical CDR3. The V gene is TRBV12-3 or TRBV12-4, the J gene TRBJ2-5; D is perhaps TRBD1 (5 bases). Trimming removed 3 bases from V and 2 bases from J, with 7 bases in between. The CDR3 runs 13 residues. CDR3 sequence: CASSLGQQETQYF. DNA of the CDR3: TGTGCCAGCAGTTTGGGGCAACAAGAGACCCAGTACTTC.

The rearrangement uses TRBV21-1 and TRBJ2-3; the table's D call, TRBD1, has no DNA check behind it. TRBV21-1 is described as a pseudogene. This CDR3 has 17 residues. The CDR3 loop reads CASRGQGALTSTDTQYF. CDR3 nucleotide sequence: TGTGCCAGCAGGGGACAGGGGGCGCTTACTAGCACAGATACGCAGTATTTT.